A selection of T cell receptor beta chains follows, all from one sample in a study of T-cell reconstitution after alpha-beta-depleted transplantation in children. TCRdb fed the PCR reads into MiXCR, producing one record per CDR3 protein. The sample has 600,000 to 700,000 distinct CDR3 sequences, about 15% seen once. Sequenced here: PBMCs from the stem cell graft donor, sampled from the stem cell graft. The receptors originated from a human donor who donated a stem cell graft to a child with acute myeloid leukemia. Each CDR3 is given with its conserved first and last residue. The D gene is left open where the match is weak. Clone size appears in some rows only: once, few, many, or a class for an expanded clone.

v_gene	len	d_gene	j_gene	abundance	CDR3aa	CDR3nt
TRBV21-1	12	-	TRBJ2-7	-	CASSKSQGEQYF	TGTGCCAGCAGCAAATCTCAGGGCGAGCAGTACTTC
TRBV20-1	11	-	TRBJ2-5	-	CSARDHKTQYF	TGCAGTGCTAGAGATCACAAGACCCAGTACTTC
TRBV12-5	14	-	TRBJ1-1	-	CASGFGGAGTEAFF	TGTGCTAGTGGTTTCGGAGGGGCGGGGACTGAAGCTTTCTTT
TRBV12-3/TRBV12-4	16	-	TRBJ2-1	-	CASSPTPDGTYNEQFF	TGTGCCAGCAGCCCAACCCCCGACGGGACCTACAATGAGCAGTTCTTC
TRBV20-1	15	TRBD1	TRBJ2-1	many	CSARDAGTAINEQFF	TGCAGTGCTAGAGACGCCGGGACAGCCATTAATGAGCAGTTCTTC
TRBV7-2	14	-	TRBJ2-7	many	CASSPGHTGYEQYF	TGTGCCAGCAGCCCCGGCCATACAGGGTATGAGCAGTACTTC
TRBV12-3/TRBV12-4	13	-	TRBJ1-1	-	CASSHQGGTEAFF	TGTGCCAGCAGCCATCAGGGAGGGACTGAAGCTTTCTTT
TRBV7-2	16	TRBD1	TRBJ1-3	few	CASSLGDRRSGNTIYF	TGTGCCAGCAGCTTAGGGGACAGGCGCTCTGGAAACACCATATATTTT
TRBV25-1	15	-	TRBJ2-5	few	CASSEVGGTQETQYF	TGTGCCAGCAGTGAAGTTGGGGGGACCCAAGAGACCCAGTACTTC
TRBV30	12	TRBD1	TRBJ1-1	few	CAWSVTGAEAFF	TGTGCCTGGAGTGTAACAGGGGCTGAAGCTTTCTTT
TRBV20-1	14	-	TRBJ1-2	many	CSARDWLANYGYTF	TGCAGTGCTAGAGACTGGTTAGCTAACTATGGCTACACCTTC
TRBV6-1	15	TRBD1	TRBJ2-5	few	CASSARTGLKETQYF	TGTGCCAGCAGTGCAAGGACAGGGCTTAAAGAGACCCAGTACTTC
TRBV12-3/TRBV12-4	13	TRBD1	TRBJ1-2	few	CASSFPGGMSYTF	TGTGCCAGCAGTTTTCCAGGGGGCATGAGCTACACCTTC
TRBV20-1	14	-	TRBJ1-4	many	CSARVSLGGEKLFF	TGCAGTGCTAGAGTGTCCCTTGGTGGTGAAAAACTGTTTTTT
TRBV7-9	15	TRBD1	TRBJ2-7	-	CASSSQGAGPYEQYF	TGTGCCAGCAGCTCACAGGGGGCCGGGCCCTACGAGCAGTACTTC
TRBV20-1	13	-	TRBJ2-2	many	CSAETPDTGELFF	TGCAGTGCTGAGACTCCGGACACCGGGGAGCTGTTTTTT
TRBV29-1	14	-	TRBJ1-5	many	CSVGDSTSNQPQHF	TGCAGCGTTGGAGACAGTACTAGCAATCAGCCCCAGCATTTT
TRBV20-1	14	-	TRBJ1-6	many	CSASLIISNSPLHF	TGCAGTGCTAGCCTGATAATTTCCAATTCACCCCTCCACTTT
TRBV25-1	13	-	TRBJ1-3	-	CASSEQGGNTIYF	TGTGCCAGCAGTGAACAGGGTGGAAACACCATATATTTT
TRBV4-3	18	-	TRBJ2-1	few	CASSQDAVARGGSYEQFF	TGCGCCAGCAGCCAAGATGCGGTGGCGAGGGGGGGAAGCTATGAGCAGTTCTTC
TRBV12-3/TRBV12-4	13	-	TRBJ2-7	few	CASSFKSWGEQYF	TGTGCCAGCAGTTTTAAATCGTGGGGCGAGCAGTACTTC
TRBV7-2	15	-	TRBJ1-1	many	CASSTYVGSNTEAFF	TGTGCCAGCAGCACATACGTAGGATCTAACACTGAAGCTTTCTTT
TRBV29-1	13	TRBD1	TRBJ2-7	-	CSGSGGTTYEQYF	TGCAGCGGGTCAGGGGGTACCACCTACGAGCAGTACTTC
TRBV7-8	13	TRBD1	TRBJ2-7	few	CASSLGTGGEQYF	TGTGCCAGCAGCTTAGGGACAGGGGGCGAGCAGTACTTC
TRBV12-3/TRBV12-4	15	-	TRBJ1-2	-	CASSFGDRPIYGYTF	TGTGCCAGCAGTTTCGGAGACAGACCCATCTATGGCTACACCTTC
TRBV20-1	15	-	TRBJ1-1	-	CSAPSAAGMNTEAFF	TGCAGTGCTCCCAGTGCGGCAGGCATGAACACTGAAGCTTTCTTT
TRBV24-1	15	-	TRBJ2-2	-	CATSDRTGRAGELFF	TGTGCCACCAGTGACCGGACAGGGAGGGCCGGGGAGCTGTTTTTT
TRBV7-9	14	TRBD1	TRBJ2-7	-	CASSSTGQGTEQYF	TGTGCCAGCAGCAGCACGGGACAGGGAACCGAGCAGTACTTC
TRBV24-1	12	-	TRBJ2-2	-	CATSENTGELFF	TGTGCCACCAGTGAGAACACCGGGGAGCTGTTTTTT
TRBV20-1	13	-	TRBJ1-4	many	CSASQQGREKLFF	TGCAGTGCTAGTCAGCAGGGTCGGGAAAAACTGTTTTTT
TRBV20-1	16	-	TRBJ1-4	few	CSARDRRVQVVEKLFF	TGCAGTGCTAGAGATCGACGGGTGCAAGTAGTTGAAAAACTGTTTTTT
TRBV7-2	16	-	TRBJ2-3	few	CASSPGFAWSTDTQYF	TGTGCCAGCAGCCCCGGTTTTGCCTGGAGCACAGATACGCAGTATTTT
TRBV20-1	15	-	TRBJ2-7	many	CSARDDGGPSYEQYF	TGCAGTGCTAGAGATGATGGGGGGCCCTCCTACGAGCAGTACTTC
TRBV20-1	13	-	TRBJ1-2	many	CSAVVAGSLGYTF	TGCAGTGCTGTCGTAGCAGGGAGTCTGGGCTACACCTTC
TRBV29-1	14	TRBD1	TRBJ2-7	many	CSVPGQDRSYEQYF	TGCAGCGTTCCCGGACAGGATCGCTCCTACGAGCAGTACTTC
TRBV20-1	13	-	TRBJ2-3	many	CSGWDQRTDTQYF	TGCAGTGGATGGGACCAGCGCACAGATACGCAGTATTTT
TRBV25-1	14	-	TRBJ2-2	many	CASSGPGSTGELFF	TGTGCCAGCAGTGGTCCAGGGAGCACCGGGGAGCTGTTTTTT
TRBV20-1	14	-	TRBJ1-1	few	CSADSPGLGSEAFF	TGCAGTGCTGACTCACCCGGATTGGGTTCTGAAGCTTTCTTT